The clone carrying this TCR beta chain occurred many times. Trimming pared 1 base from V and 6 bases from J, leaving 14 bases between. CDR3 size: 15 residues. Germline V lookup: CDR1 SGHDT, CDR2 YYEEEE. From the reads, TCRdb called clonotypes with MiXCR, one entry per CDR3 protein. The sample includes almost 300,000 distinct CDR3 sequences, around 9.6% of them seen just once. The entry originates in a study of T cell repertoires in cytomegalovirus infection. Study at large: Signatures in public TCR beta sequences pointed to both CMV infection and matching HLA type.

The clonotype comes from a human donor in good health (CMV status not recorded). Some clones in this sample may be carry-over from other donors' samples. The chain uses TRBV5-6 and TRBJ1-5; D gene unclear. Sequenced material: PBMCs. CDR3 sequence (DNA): TGTGCCAGCAGCTTGTGGCCGGCCTTCGCTCAGCCCCAGCATTTT. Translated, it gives CASSLWPAFAQPQHF.